A selection of T cell receptor beta chains follows, all from one sample in a study of cytomegalovirus exposure and HLA in healthy donors. Produced via immunoSEQ multiplex PCR; TCRdb's table is partial and in-frame only. Among over 200,000 clones listed, approximately 88% were seen once. Specimen: PBMCs. The origin of the receptors is a woman younger than 45 in good health and CMV-seropositive. The CDR3 runs from the conserved cysteine through the conserved F or W. D genes are given only for firm matches. Only some rows state a clone size, as once, few, many or a class for expanded clones.

12 TRBJ2-7 - - TRBV11-1 TGTGCCAGCAGCTTTGCTAGGGGAGAGCAGTACTTC CASSFARGEQYF
15 TRBJ2-7 - TRBD2 TRBV27 TGTGCCAGCAAGGACCTAGCGGGAGGTTCGAGGGAGCAGTACTTC CASKDLAGGSREQYF
16 TRBJ2-7 - - TRBV2 TGTGCCAGCAGGGCTTTTTCGGGACTGGGAAACTACGAGCAGTACTTC CASRAFSGLGNYEQYF
15 TRBJ1-4 few - TRBV9 TGTGCCAGCAGCGTAGGAGGGGAGCGTAATGAAAAACTGTTTTTT CASSVGGERNEKLFF
13 TRBJ1-1 - - TRBV6-5 TGTGCCAGCAGTTACGAGACTGACACTGAAGCTTTCTTT CASSYETDTEAFF
15 TRBJ2-1 - TRBD2 TRBV4-2 TGTGCCAGCAGCCAACAACTAGCGGGAGTAACTGAGCAGTTCTTC CASSQQLAGVTEQFF
12 TRBJ1-2 - - TRBV30 TGTGCCTGGGGTACGGGGGGCTATGGCTACACCTTC CAWGTGGYGYTF
15 TRBJ2-7 - TRBD2 TRBV27 TGTGCCAGCAGTTCCATCCCGGGAGGAGGTTATGAGCAGTACTTC CASSSIPGGGYEQYF
15 TRBJ2-1 few - TRBV9 TGTGCCAGCAGCGTAGGGGTAAGCTCCTACAATGAGCAGTTCTTC CASSVGVSSYNEQFF
15 TRBJ2-5 - TRBD2 TRBV6-4 TGTGCCAGCAGTGATGAGGCGGGAGAAGGAGAGACCCAGTACTTC CASSDEAGEGETQYF
14 TRBJ1-4 - - TRBV6-6 TGTGCCAGCAGTCCACAGGGAATAATTGAAAAACTGTTTTTT CASSPQGIIEKLFF
15 TRBJ1-5 - - TRBV27 TGTGCCAGCAGTTCGGTATCGGCTGGGAATCAGCCCCAGCATTTT CASSSVSAGNQPQHF
13 TRBJ1-2 - - TRBV5-4 TGTGCCAGCAGACCAACAGAGAACTATGGCTACACCTTC CASRPTENYGYTF
13 TRBJ2-3 - TRBD1 TRBV6-5 TGTGCCAGCAGTTACTCCTCTGGGACAGGGGCCTATTTT CASSYSSGTGAYF
13 TRBJ1-1 once - TRBV10-3 TGTGCCATCAGTGACTTAGAAGACACTGAAGCTTTCTTT CAISDLEDTEAFF
12 TRBJ1-1 - - TRBV29-1 TGCAGCGTTGAAAAGTCGGCCGCTGAAGCTTTCTTT CSVEKSAAEAFF
14 TRBJ1-1 - - TRBV9 TGTGCCAGCAGCGTAGCAGCGGGAAAGACTGAAGCTTTCTTT CASSVAAGKTEAFF
15 TRBJ2-1 once - TRBV6-1 TGTGCCAGCCTGGAGATAGGGGCATCCTACAATGAGCAGTTCTTC CASLEIGASYNEQFF
15 TRBJ1-2 - - TRBV5-1 TGCGCCAGCAGCTTGGTGAGCAGTGACAGCTATGGCTACACCTTC CASSLVSSDSYGYTF
16 TRBJ2-2 - - TRBV7-2 TGTGCCAGCAGCTTAACCCCTAGCGTTACCACCGGGGAGCTGTTTTTT CASSLTPSVTTGELFF
18 TRBJ2-2 - TRBD2 TRBV7-9 TGTGCCAGCAGCTCCAACCTTTATAGCGGGAGTCCTACCGGGGAGCTGTTTTTT CASSSNLYSGSPTGELFF
14 TRBJ2-7 - - TRBV28 TGTGCCAGCAGGCCGGGCCAAGGATACTACGAGCAGTACTTC CASRPGQGYYEQYF
13 TRBJ1-5 - TRBD1 TRBV5-6 TGTGCCAGCAGCTCCGGGACAGGACAGCCCCAGCATTTT CASSSGTGQPQHF
15 TRBJ1-2 - - TRBV15 TGTGCCACCAGCAGAGATCGGGGGTGGCTCTATGGCTACACCTTC CATSRDRGWLYGYTF
13 TRBJ1-2 - - TRBV11-2 TGTGCCAGCCTCGGGGTTGACAACTATGGCTACACCTTC CASLGVDNYGYTF
14 TRBJ2-7 few - TRBV9 TGTGCCAGCAGCGTAGGTGACAGCTCCTACGAGCAGTACTTC CASSVGDSSYEQYF
14 TRBJ2-7 few - TRBV9 TGTGCCAGCAGCGTAGGCCTTTCTGACTACGAGCAGTACTTC CASSVGLSDYEQYF
14 TRBJ1-2 once TRBD1 TRBV19 TGTGCCAGCTCACGACAGGGGACAAGCTATGGCTACACCTTC CASSRQGTSYGYTF
15 TRBJ2-5 - TRBD1 TRBV15 TGTGCCACCAGCAGAGGAGGGGACAGCCAAGAGACCCAGTACTTC CATSRGGDSQETQYF
13 TRBJ1-2 - - TRBV30 TGTGCCTGGAGTGATGGCTTTAACTATGGCTACACCTTC CAWSDGFNYGYTF
12 TRBJ1-5 - TRBD1 TRBV4-2 TGTGCCAGCAGCCTACAGGGGCAGCCCCAGCATTTT CASSLQGQPQHF
12 TRBJ1-3 few - TRBV30 TGTGCCTGGAGTGTACGGGTCGACACCATATATTTT CAWSVRVDTIYF
15 TRBJ2-7 - - TRBV30 TGTGCCTGGAGTGGGGGTCGTGGACATACCTACGAGCAGTACTTC CAWSGGRGHTYEQYF
13 TRBJ1-2 - - TRBV6-5 TGTGCCAGCAGTTACTCGTCACCTGACGGCTACACCTTC CASSYSSPDGYTF
15 TRBJ2-4 once TRBD1 TRBV28 TGTGCCAGCAGTTTAAGCAGGGGGCTTTTGGACATTCAGTACTTC CASSLSRGLLDIQYF
12 TRBJ2-1 - - TRBV5-6 TGTGCCAGCAGCTGGGGGCTAGGGCCGCAGTTCTTC CASSWGLGPQFF
13 TRBJ2-1 - - TRBV28 TGTGCCAGCAGTTTGGACGGATACAATGAGCAGTTCTTC CASSLDGYNEQFF
14 TRBJ1-2 once TRBD1 TRBV9 TGTGCCAGCAGCGGCGGACAGGGCCTAGTTGGCTACACCTTC CASSGGQGLVGYTF
13 TRBJ2-5 - - TRBV27 TGTGCCAGTATGTCGGGACCCCAAGAGACCCAGTACTTC CASMSGPQETQYF
14 TRBJ2-7 - - TRBV15 TGTGCCACCAGCAGAGATGGACTTTCCTACGAGCAGTACTTC CATSRDGLSYEQYF
13 TRBJ2-5 - TRBD1 TRBV5-1 TGCGCCAGCGACCCGGGACAGGGAGAGACCCAGTACTTC CASDPGQGETQYF
13 TRBJ2-7 - - TRBV29-1 TGCAGCGTTGCCCGGAGCGATAACTACGAGCAGTACTTC CSVARSDNYEQYF
16 TRBJ2-1 - - TRBV7-6 TGTGCCAGCAGCTTAGTCATAGGGGTTAGGGGCAATGAGCAGTTCTTC CASSLVIGVRGNEQFF
14 TRBJ2-2 - - TRBV11-3 TGTGCCAGCAGCCTAGGACTGTACACCGGGGAGCTGTTTTTT CASSLGLYTGELFF
14 TRBJ1-2 - - TRBV30 TGTGCCTGGAGTGTACTAGCCAGGTTATCTGGCTACACCTTC CAWSVLARLSGYTF
17 TRBJ1-3 - - TRBV7-6 TGTGCCAGCAGCTTAGACATAAGGACAGACTCTGGAAACACCATATATTTT CASSLDIRTDSGNTIYF
15 TRBJ2-7 - TRBD1 TRBV7-8 TGTGCCAGCAGTTTGGGACAGCGAGCCTCCTACGAGCAGTACTTC CASSLGQRASYEQYF
14 TRBJ1-2 - - TRBV10-3 TGTGCCATCAGTGAGTTAGGCGGAGTCGATGGCTACACCTTC CAISELGGVDGYTF
13 TRBJ2-7 - - TRBV27 TGTGCCAGCAGTTCAACACACAGGGTAGGAATGTACTTC CASSSTHRVGMYF
13 TRBJ1-1 - - TRBV4-3 TGCGCCAGCAGCCACACAGGGTGGACTGAAGCTTTCTTT CASSHTGWTEAFF
15 TRBJ2-1 - TRBD2 TRBV30 TGTGCCTGGAGTGTACTCGCGGGAGCGTACAATGAGCAGTTCTTC CAWSVLAGAYNEQFF
15 TRBJ2-3 - - TRBV28 TGTGCCAGCAGTTTGACGCCCCCGGGCACAGATACGCAGTATTTT CASSLTPPGTDTQYF
14 TRBJ1-1 - - TRBV5-4 TGTGCCAGCAGCGCCGACCTACAGAACACTGAAGCTTTCTTT CASSADLQNTEAFF
14 TRBJ1-5 many TRBD1 TRBV23-1 TGCGCCAGCGAGACAGGGGCGAAGGATCAGCCCCAGCATTTT CASETGAKDQPQHF
12 TRBJ1-5 - - TRBV5-6 TGTGCCAGCAGTAAGGTGAATCAGCCCCAGCATTTT CASSKVNQPQHF
14 TRBJ2-5 - - TRBV2 TGTGCCAGCAGTGAATTACAGAGACAAGAGACCCAGTACTTC CASSELQRQETQYF
14 TRBJ1-5 once - TRBV30 TGTGCCTTGCAGATCGGGGGAGGAAATCAGCCCCAGCATTTT CALQIGGGNQPQHF
15 TRBJ2-1 - TRBD2 TRBV9 TGTGCCAGCAGCGTCGGACTAGCGGGCTACAATGAGCAGTTCTTC CASSVGLAGYNEQFF
15 TRBJ2-5 - - TRBV13 TGTGCCAGCAGTGTCCGCCCCGGGATATATGAGACCCAGTACTTC CASSVRPGIYETQYF
14 TRBJ1-5 - - TRBV11-3 TGTGCCAGCAGCTTAGACGGGTACAATCAGCCCCAGCATTTT CASSLDGYNQPQHF